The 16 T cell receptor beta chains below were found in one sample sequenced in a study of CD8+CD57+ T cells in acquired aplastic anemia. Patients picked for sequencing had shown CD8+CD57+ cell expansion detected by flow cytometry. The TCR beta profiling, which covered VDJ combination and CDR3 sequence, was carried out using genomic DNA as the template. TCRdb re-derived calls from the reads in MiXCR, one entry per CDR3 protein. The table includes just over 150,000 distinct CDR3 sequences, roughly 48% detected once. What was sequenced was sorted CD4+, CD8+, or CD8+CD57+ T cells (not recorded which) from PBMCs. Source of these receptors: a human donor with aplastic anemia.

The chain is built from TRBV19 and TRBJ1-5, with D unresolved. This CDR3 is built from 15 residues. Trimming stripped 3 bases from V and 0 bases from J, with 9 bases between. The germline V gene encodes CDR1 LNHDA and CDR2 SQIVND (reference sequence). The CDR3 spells CASSIWGGSNQPQHF. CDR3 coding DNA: TGTGCCAGTAGTATTTGGGGAGGTAGCAATCAGCCCCAGCATTTT. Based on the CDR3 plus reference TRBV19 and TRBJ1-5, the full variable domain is DGGITQSPKYLFRKEGQNVTLSCEQNLNHDAMYWYRQDPGQGLRLIYYSQIVNDFQKGDIAEGYSVSREKKESFPLTVTSAQKNPTAFYLCASSIWGGSNQPQHFGDGTRLSIL.

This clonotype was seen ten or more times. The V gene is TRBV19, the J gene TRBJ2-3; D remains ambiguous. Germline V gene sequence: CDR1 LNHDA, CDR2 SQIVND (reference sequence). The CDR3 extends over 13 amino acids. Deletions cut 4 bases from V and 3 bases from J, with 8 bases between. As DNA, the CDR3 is TGTGCCAGTAGTAGAATGGCGACAGATACGCAGTATTTT. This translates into CASSRMATDTQYF.

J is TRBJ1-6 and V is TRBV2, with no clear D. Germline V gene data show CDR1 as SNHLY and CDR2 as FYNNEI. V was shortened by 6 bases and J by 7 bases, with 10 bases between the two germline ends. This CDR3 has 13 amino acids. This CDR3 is CASSYTLNSPLHF. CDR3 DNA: TGTGCCAGCAGCTATACGTTAAATTCACCCCTCCACTTT.

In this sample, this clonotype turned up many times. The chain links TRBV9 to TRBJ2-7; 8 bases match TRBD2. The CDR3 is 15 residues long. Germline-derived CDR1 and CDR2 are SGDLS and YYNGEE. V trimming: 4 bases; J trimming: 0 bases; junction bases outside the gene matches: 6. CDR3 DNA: TGTGCCAGCAGCATTAGCGGGACGTCCTCCTACGAGCAGTACTTC. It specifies CASSISGTSSYEQYF. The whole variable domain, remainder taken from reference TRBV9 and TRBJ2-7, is DSGVTQTPKHLITATGQRVTLRCSPRSGDLSVYWYQQSLDQGLQFLIQYYNGEERAKGNILERFSAQQFPDLHSELNLSSLELGDSALYFCASSISGTSSYEQYFGPGTRLTVT.

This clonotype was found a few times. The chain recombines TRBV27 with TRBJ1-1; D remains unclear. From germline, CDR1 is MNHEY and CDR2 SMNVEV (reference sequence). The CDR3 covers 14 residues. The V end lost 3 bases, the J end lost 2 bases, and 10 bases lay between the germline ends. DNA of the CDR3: TGTGCCAGCAGTTTGGGAGTTCCCAACACTGAAGCTTTCTTT. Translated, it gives CASSLGVPNTEAFF.

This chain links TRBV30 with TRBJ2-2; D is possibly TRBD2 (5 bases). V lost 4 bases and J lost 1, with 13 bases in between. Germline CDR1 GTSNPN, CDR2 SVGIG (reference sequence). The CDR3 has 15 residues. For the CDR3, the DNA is TGTGCCTGGAAGCCCCGAGCGGAGAACACCGGGGAGCTGTTTTTT. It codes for CAWKPRAENTGELFF.

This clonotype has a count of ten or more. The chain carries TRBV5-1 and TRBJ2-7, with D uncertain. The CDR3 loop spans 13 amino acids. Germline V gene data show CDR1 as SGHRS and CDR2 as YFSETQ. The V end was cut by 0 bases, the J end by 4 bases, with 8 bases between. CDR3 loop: CASSLGEPYEQYF. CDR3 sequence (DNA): TGCGCCAGCAGCTTGGGTGAACCTTACGAGCAGTACTTC.

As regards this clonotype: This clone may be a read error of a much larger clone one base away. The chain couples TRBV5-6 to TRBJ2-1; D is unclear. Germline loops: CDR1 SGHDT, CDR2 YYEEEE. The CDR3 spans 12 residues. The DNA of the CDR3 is TGTGCCAGCAGCTTGGGCTACGATGAGCAGTTCTTC. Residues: CASSLGYDEQFF.

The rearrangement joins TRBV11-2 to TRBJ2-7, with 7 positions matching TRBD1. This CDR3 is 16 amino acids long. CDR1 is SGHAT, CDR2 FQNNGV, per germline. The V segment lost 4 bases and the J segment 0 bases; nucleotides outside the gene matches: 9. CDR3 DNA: TGTGCCAGCAGCTCCCCTATCCGGGACAGCTCCTACGAGCAGTACTTC. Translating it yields CASSSPIRDSSYEQYF.

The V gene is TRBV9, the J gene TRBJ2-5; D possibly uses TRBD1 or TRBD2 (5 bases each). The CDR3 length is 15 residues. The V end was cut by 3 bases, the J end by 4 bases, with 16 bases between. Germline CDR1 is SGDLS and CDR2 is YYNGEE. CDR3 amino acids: CASSAMDEGLETQYF. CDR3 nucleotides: TGTGCCAGCAGCGCCATGGATGAGGGGCTAGAGACCCAGTACTTC.

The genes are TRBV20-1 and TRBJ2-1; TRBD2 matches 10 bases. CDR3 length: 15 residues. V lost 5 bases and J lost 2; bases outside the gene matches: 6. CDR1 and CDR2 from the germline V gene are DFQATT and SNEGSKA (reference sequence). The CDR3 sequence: CSAASGSFAYNEQFF. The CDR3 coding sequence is TGCAGTGCTGCTAGCGGGAGCTTCGCCTACAATGAGCAGTTCTTC.

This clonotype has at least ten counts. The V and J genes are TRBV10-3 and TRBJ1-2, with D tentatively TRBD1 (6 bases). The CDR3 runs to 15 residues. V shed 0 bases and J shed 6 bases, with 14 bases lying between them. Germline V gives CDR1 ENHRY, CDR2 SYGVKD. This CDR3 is CAISESPGAANGYTF. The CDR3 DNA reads TGTGCCATCAGTGAGTCGCCGGGGGCCGCAAATGGCTACACCTTC.

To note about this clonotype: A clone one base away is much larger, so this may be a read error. The DNA of the CDR3 is TGCAATGCTAGATGGGGGGGAAACATTCAGTACTTC. Translation: CNARWGGNIQYF. The chain links TRBV20-1 to TRBJ2-4; 7 positions agree with TRBD2. Germline lookup yields CDR1 DFQATT and CDR2 SNEGSKA (reference sequence). This CDR3 spans 12 amino acids.

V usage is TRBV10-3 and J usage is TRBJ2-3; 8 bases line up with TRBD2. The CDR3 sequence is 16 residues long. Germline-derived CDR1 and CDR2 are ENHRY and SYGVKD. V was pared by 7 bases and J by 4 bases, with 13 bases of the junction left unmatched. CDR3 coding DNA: TGTGCCATCATGGGGCGGGAGGAAACCGGGGCAGATACGCAGTATTTT. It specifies CAIMGREETGADTQYF.

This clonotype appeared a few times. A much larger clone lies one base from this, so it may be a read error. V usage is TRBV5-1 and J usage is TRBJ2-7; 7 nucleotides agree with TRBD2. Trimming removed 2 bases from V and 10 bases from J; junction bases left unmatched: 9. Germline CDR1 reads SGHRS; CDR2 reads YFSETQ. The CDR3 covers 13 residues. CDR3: CASSFDSRGDQYF. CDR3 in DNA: TGCGCCAGCAGCTTTGATAGTCGGGGGGATCAGTACTTC.

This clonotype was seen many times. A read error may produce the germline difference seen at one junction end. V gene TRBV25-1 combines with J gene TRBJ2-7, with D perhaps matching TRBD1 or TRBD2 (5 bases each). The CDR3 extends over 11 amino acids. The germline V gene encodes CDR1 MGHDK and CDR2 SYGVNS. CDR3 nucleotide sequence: TGTGCCAGCAGGTTCGGGACGGACAACTCCTTC. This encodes CASRFGTDNSF.